These T cell receptor beta chains were read from a single sample in a study of T cell repertoires in cytomegalovirus infection. TCRdb independently ran MiXCR on the reads; one entry per CDR3 protein. The table lists about 830,000 distinct CDR3 sequences, around a third of them singletons. These TCRs' antigens remain unknown. Sample: cultured CD8+ T cells from PBMCs, taken from culture after CMV antigen stimulation. The receptors originated from a human donor in good health (CMV status not recorded). Some clones in this sample may be carry-over from other donors' samples. The CDR3 runs from the conserved cysteine through the conserved F or W. Fields, in order: CDR3 DNA, CDR3 protein, clone size, J gene, D gene, V gene. D genes are given only for firm matches. Some rows have no size entry. The others give once, few or many, or a class for an expanded clone.

TGTGCCAGTAGTATTCCCCTCGAAAGGGGATCCACCGGGGAGCTGTTTTTT,CASSIPLERGSTGELFF,-,TRBJ2-2,-,TRBV19
TGTGCCAGCAGTCTTGGACAGGCGACGGAGCCCCAGCATTTT,CASSLGQATEPQHF,few,TRBJ1-5,TRBD1,TRBV6-1
TGTGCCAGCAGCTCCCTCGACTTACTAGCGGCCTCCTACAATGAGCAGTTCTTC,CASSSLDLLAASYNEQFF,many,TRBJ2-1,TRBD2,TRBV7-9
TGTGCTAGTGGTCCGTTCCAGACAGGGGATGGCTACACCTTC,CASGPFQTGDGYTF,-,TRBJ1-2,TRBD1,TRBV12-5
TGTGCCAGCAGTGATGGGGCGAAGCAGCCCCAGCATTTT,CASSDGAKQPQHF,few,TRBJ1-5,-,TRBV25-1
TGTGCCAGCGGCCGGACAGGGATCGCCGGGGAGCTGTTTTTT,CASGRTGIAGELFF,few,TRBJ2-2,TRBD1,TRBV11-1
TGCAGTGCTAGAGATTATGGGGCAGTGCTTCTTCAAGAGACCCAGTACTTC,CSARDYGAVLLQETQYF,many,TRBJ2-5,-,TRBV20-1
TGCGCCAGCAGGTTGACAGGGGGGGACTACAATGAGCAGTTCTTC,CASRLTGGDYNEQFF,-,TRBJ2-1,TRBD1,TRBV5-1
TGTGCCAGCAGCCCAAGAGCCGGGACTAGTGACAATGAGCAGTTCTTC,CASSPRAGTSDNEQFF,-,TRBJ2-1,TRBD2,TRBV7-9
TGTGTCAGCAGTGAACAGACAGTTAATTCACCCCTCCACTTT,CVSSEQTVNSPLHF,-,TRBJ1-6,-,TRBV2
TGTGCCAGCAGCACCAGACAGGGTTGGGATGAAAAACTGTTTTTT,CASSTRQGWDEKLFF,-,TRBJ1-4,TRBD1,TRBV7-6
TGTGCTAGTGGGAGCCTAGGACTGTCTTTTGACAATGAGCAGTTCTTC,CASGSLGLSFDNEQFF,few,TRBJ2-1,-,TRBV12-5
TGTGCCAGTAGTATATCCCAAACAGGGGAATACGAGCAGTACTTC,CASSISQTGEYEQYF,-,TRBJ2-7,TRBD1,TRBV19
TGTGCCAGCAGGTATGGGTGGATTGCGAACACCGGGGAGCTGTTTTTT,CASRYGWIANTGELFF,-,TRBJ2-2,-,TRBV6-1
TGTGCCAGCTGTGTTGACGGACTAGCGGGGGGCAATGAGCAGTTCTTC,CASCVDGLAGGNEQFF,-,TRBJ2-1,TRBD2,TRBV27